This record looks at one T cell receptor (beta chain) sequence and its context. The antigen it binds to is not known. It has no much larger one-base neighbor in the sample; base qualities were not kept. The CDR3 goes from the cysteine to the phenylalanine over 13 residues. Left in the record is the CDR3 DNA by itself, 39 bases read in frame from the first base. V is cut by 2 bases and J by 7 bases, and the space between the germline ends is 11 bases. The germline V gene yields SQVTM for CDR1 and ANQGSEA for CDR2. This specimen comes from a study of T-cell memory formation after mild COVID-19 listed by TCRdb under 2021. General notes on the study: TCR sequence clusters from the two donors were found to be largely donor specific. T-cell clones expanding and contracting after mild COVID-19 in a couple of donors were tracked by longitudinal TCRalpha and TCRbeta repertoire sequencing. Two young, previously healthy adult volunteers, one female and one male, were included in the cohort. General conclusions and limits of the study: The detection of some responding clones in pre-infection memory suggests that pre-existing cross-reactive memory T cells joined the SARS-CoV-2 response. From day 15 to 85, contracting clones showed balanced CD4/CD8 phenotypes, whereas a second wave of clones that expanded from day 15 to 37 leaned towards CD4+. Whether the second-wave clones peaking on day 37 were SARS-CoV-2 specific was not confirmed. Only two mild cases were covered by the study, and larger cohorts that include severe cases with pre-infection samples were considered necessary. Contracting CD4+ clones turned up mainly in the CM and EM memory subsets, whereas EMRA was where CD8+ clones were enriched.

Sequenced using an Illumina NovaSeq 6000. cDNA libraries for TCRalpha and TCRbeta were prepared by 5'RACE using constant-segment primers, with sample barcodes and unique molecular identifiers added. Trizol reagent was used to extract RNA from every sample. The libraries were amplified in two PCR steps, and the second step added a second sample barcode and Illumina TruSeq adapters. Libraries were sequenced on an Illumina NovaSeq with 2 x 150 bp paired-end reads. The authors' pipeline ran thus. With migec v1.2.7, reads were demultiplexed and then collapsed into UMI-guided consensus sequences. With mixcr v2.1.11, UMI consensuses were aligned to TRA and TRB V and J templates and assembled into clonotypes. Expanded or contracted clonotypes were those called significant by both edgeR and NoisET, with noise models trained on biological replicates. edgeR calls used a false discovery rate-adjusted p below 0.01 and a log2 fold-change threshold of 1. As an exploratory analysis of dynamics, max-normalized trajectories of the 1000 most abundant clonotypes were examined by PCA with hierarchical clustering. The CD4 or CD8 phenotype of responding clones was assigned using the separately sequenced CD4+ and CD8+ repertoires. The raw public data were reprocessed by TCRdb itself: fastp quality trimming at Q25, MiXCR clonotype calling, in-frame beta chains only. One record per CDR3 amino acid sequence lists the most common genes and DNA. What appears here as the V and J calls and clone size reflects TCRdb's work, not the paper's. The sample yields about half a million distinct CDR3 sequences; about 20% were counted once. The ten largest clones take up around 12% of the sample.

Ficoll-Paque density gradient centrifugation was used to isolate PBMCs. The specimen was PBMCs or a T cell subset sorted from them (not recorded which). The chain couples TRBV29-1 to TRBJ1-4; the best D guess is TRBD1, with 5 bases matching. This receptor was identified in an adult woman who had mild COVID-19 (a few samples of this study predate the infection). The sample titles of this study are shuffled in the database, so cell type and time point are left out; the donor was told from shared clones. The CDR3 region reads CSVEWGMGEKLFF. DNA sequence: TGCAGCGTTGAATGGGGGATGGGTGAAAAACTGTTTTTT. Extended through the reference TRBV29-1 and TRBJ1-4 proteins, this CDR3 yields the full variable domain: SAVISQKPSRDICQRGTSLTIQCQVDSQVTMMFWYRQQPGQSLTLIATANQGSEATYESGFVIDKFPISRPNLTFSTLTVSNMSPEDSSIYLCSVEWGMGEKLFFGSGTQLSVL.